Listed below are T cell receptor beta chains from one sample, sequenced in a study of blood T cell repertoires in COVID-19. TCRdb's table, derived via immunoSEQ multiplex PCR, lists solely in-frame clones and lacks some. The sample shows around 120,000 clones, around four fifths of them seen only once. Sequenced input: peripheral blood. These receptor sequences come from a man aged 35 to 55 with active or convalescent COVID-19. Both conserved end residues are part of each CDR3. D genes are given only for firm matches. The listing skips clone size in some rows; elsewhere it reads once, few, many or a size class.

cdr3_nt: TGTGCCAGCAGCTTCAGTCGTGAGACCCAGTACTTC
cdr3_aa: CASSFSRETQYF
v_call: TRBV7-2
d_call: .
cdr3_length: 12
clone_size: .
j_call: TRBJ2-5

cdr3_nt: TGCGCCAGCAGGCCCGGGACAGGCGCAACTAATGAAAAACTGTTTTTT
cdr3_aa: CASRPGTGATNEKLFF
v_call: TRBV5-1
d_call: TRBD1
cdr3_length: 16
clone_size: .
j_call: TRBJ1-4

cdr3_nt: TGTGCCAGCAGTTCCGGGACACTGAATTGGGGCTACACCTTC
cdr3_aa: CASSSGTLNWGYTF
v_call: TRBV2
d_call: .
cdr3_length: 14
clone_size: .
j_call: TRBJ1-2

cdr3_nt: TGTGCCAGCAGCCAAGTATCCTTTATGCGGGGGGGAGCAGATACGCAGTATTTT
cdr3_aa: CASSQVSFMRGGADTQYF
v_call: TRBV14
d_call: TRBD2
cdr3_length: 18
clone_size: .
j_call: TRBJ2-3

cdr3_nt: TGCGCCAGCAGCAACAGGGTAGGGGGACCCCAGCATTTT
cdr3_aa: CASSNRVGGPQHF
v_call: TRBV23-1
d_call: .
cdr3_length: 13
clone_size: .
j_call: TRBJ1-5

cdr3_nt: TGTGCCAGCAGCTTAAACAGGGACGGCACTGAAGCTTTCTTT
cdr3_aa: CASSLNRDGTEAFF
v_call: TRBV7-3
d_call: .
cdr3_length: 14
clone_size: .
j_call: TRBJ1-1

cdr3_nt: TGTGCCACCTCGGGACAGCTCAACACTGAAGCTTTCTTT
cdr3_aa: CATSGQLNTEAFF
v_call: TRBV19
d_call: TRBD1
cdr3_length: 13
clone_size: .
j_call: TRBJ1-1

cdr3_nt: TGCGCCAGCAGAGAGGGGGCTGATGAAAAACTGTTTTTT
cdr3_aa: CASREGADEKLFF
v_call: TRBV5-1
d_call: TRBD1
cdr3_length: 13
clone_size: .
j_call: TRBJ1-4

cdr3_nt: TGTGCCAGCAAATCTTCAGGGCTAGTAAATTCACCCCTCCACTTT
cdr3_aa: CASKSSGLVNSPLHF
v_call: TRBV6-5
d_call: .
cdr3_length: 15
clone_size: .
j_call: TRBJ1-6

cdr3_nt: TGTGCCAGCAGCTTAAGACAGTACACTGAAGCTTTCTTT
cdr3_aa: CASSLRQYTEAFF
v_call: TRBV7-2
d_call: .
cdr3_length: 13
clone_size: .
j_call: TRBJ1-1

cdr3_nt: TGTGCCAGCAGCTCGCGGAGGGGGCAGGGGAATCAGCCCCAGCATTTT
cdr3_aa: CASSSRRGQGNQPQHF
v_call: TRBV5-6
d_call: TRBD1
cdr3_length: 16
clone_size: .
j_call: TRBJ1-5

cdr3_nt: TGTGCCAGCAGCATAAGCCCCTACGAGCAGTACTTC
cdr3_aa: CASSISPYEQYF
v_call: TRBV3-1/TRBV3-2
d_call: .
cdr3_length: 12
clone_size: .
j_call: TRBJ2-7

cdr3_nt: TGTGCCAGCAGCTTAGCGGGGAGCGGTGACACCGGGGAGCTGTTTTTT
cdr3_aa: CASSLAGSGDTGELFF
v_call: TRBV7-6
d_call: .
cdr3_length: 16
clone_size: .
j_call: TRBJ2-2

cdr3_nt: TGTGCCAGTACCATGGGGACAGGGGGCAAGTATGGCTACACCTTC
cdr3_aa: CASTMGTGGKYGYTF
v_call: TRBV19
d_call: TRBD1
cdr3_length: 15
clone_size: .
j_call: TRBJ1-2

cdr3_nt: TGTGCCAGCACCCCAGGGCCGGGACAGAACACTGAAGCTTTCTTT
cdr3_aa: CASTPGPGQNTEAFF
v_call: TRBV7-2
d_call: .
cdr3_length: 15
clone_size: once
j_call: TRBJ1-1

cdr3_nt: TGTGCCAGCAGCAAATCACGTCCCAGGGGGCGCGAGGATGGCTACACCTTC
cdr3_aa: CASSKSRPRGREDGYTF
v_call: TRBV21-1
d_call: .
cdr3_length: 17
clone_size: .
j_call: TRBJ1-2

cdr3_nt: TGCAGTGCTTTTCTTAATGGCTACACCTTC
cdr3_aa: CSAFLNGYTF
v_call: TRBV20-1
d_call: .
cdr3_length: 10
clone_size: once
j_call: TRBJ1-2

cdr3_nt: TGTGCCAGCAGCCCCTCTGGTATGGGCGGCGGGCAGCCCCAGCATTTT
cdr3_aa: CASSPSGMGGGQPQHF
v_call: TRBV6-6
d_call: .
cdr3_length: 16
clone_size: .
j_call: TRBJ1-5

cdr3_nt: TGTGCCAGCAGGGGGACAGGCGACACCGGGGAGCTGTTTTTT
cdr3_aa: CASRGTGDTGELFF
v_call: TRBV9
d_call: TRBD1
cdr3_length: 14
clone_size: once
j_call: TRBJ2-2

cdr3_nt: TGTGCCAGCTCACCAGCACACCCCAACTATGGCTACACCTTC
cdr3_aa: CASSPAHPNYGYTF
v_call: TRBV18
d_call: .
cdr3_length: 14
clone_size: .
j_call: TRBJ1-2

cdr3_nt: TGTGCCATCCAAGGGGGGGGCTCGACCAATGAGCAGTTCTTC
cdr3_aa: CAIQGGGSTNEQFF
v_call: TRBV28
d_call: .
cdr3_length: 14
clone_size: .
j_call: TRBJ2-1

cdr3_nt: TGTGCCACCAGCAGAGATATAGGTCAGGCTTTCGTGAATCAGCCCCAGCATTTT
cdr3_aa: CATSRDIGQAFVNQPQHF
v_call: TRBV15
d_call: .
cdr3_length: 18
clone_size: .
j_call: TRBJ1-5

cdr3_nt: TGTGCCAGCAGCTTGGGCGCGGGAGCCTACGAGCAGTACTTC
cdr3_aa: CASSLGAGAYEQYF
v_call: TRBV5-4
d_call: TRBD2
cdr3_length: 14
clone_size: once
j_call: TRBJ2-7

cdr3_nt: TGTGCCAGCAGCCCCCAGGGTCGCGAGCAGTACTTC
cdr3_aa: CASSPQGREQYF
v_call: TRBV7-9
d_call: .
cdr3_length: 12
clone_size: .
j_call: TRBJ2-7

cdr3_nt: TGTGCCAGCAGTTACGTTCCATACGAGCAGTACTTC
cdr3_aa: CASSYVPYEQYF
v_call: TRBV6-5
d_call: .
cdr3_length: 12
clone_size: few
j_call: TRBJ2-7

cdr3_nt: TGTGCCAGCAGCGTAGGGGAGGGCGGCTATGGCTACACCTTC
cdr3_aa: CASSVGEGGYGYTF
v_call: TRBV9
d_call: .
cdr3_length: 14
clone_size: .
j_call: TRBJ1-2

cdr3_nt: TGTGCCAGCAGCTTAGGACAGGGGACGAATGGCTACACCTTC
cdr3_aa: CASSLGQGTNGYTF
v_call: TRBV5-4
d_call: TRBD1
cdr3_length: 14
clone_size: .
j_call: TRBJ1-2

cdr3_nt: TGTGCCAGCAGTGAACTAGGAGAGACCCAGTACTTC
cdr3_aa: CASSELGETQYF
v_call: TRBV6-1
d_call: .
cdr3_length: 12
clone_size: .
j_call: TRBJ2-5

cdr3_nt: TGTGCCAGCAGCCCAGGAGGTCTAAGAAACACCATATATTTT
cdr3_aa: CASSPGGLRNTIYF
v_call: TRBV7-2
d_call: .
cdr3_length: 14
clone_size: .
j_call: TRBJ1-3

cdr3_nt: TGTGCCAGCAGCTCCCTTGAGGGACAGACGAACACCGGGGAGCTGTTTTTT
cdr3_aa: CASSSLEGQTNTGELFF
v_call: TRBV5-6
d_call: TRBD1
cdr3_length: 17
clone_size: .
j_call: TRBJ2-2

cdr3_nt: TGTGCCACCTGGGCGGGGGCCTACAATCAGCCCCAGCATTTT
cdr3_aa: CATWAGAYNQPQHF
v_call: TRBV6-5
d_call: .
cdr3_length: 14
clone_size: .
j_call: TRBJ1-5

cdr3_nt: TGTGCCAGCTCACCGGGAGCGACCCAGGAGACCCAGTACTTC
cdr3_aa: CASSPGATQETQYF
v_call: TRBV18
d_call: .
cdr3_length: 14
clone_size: .
j_call: TRBJ2-5

cdr3_nt: TGCGCCAGCAGCTTGGACAGGGGGCAAGAGCAGCCCCAGCATTTT
cdr3_aa: CASSLDRGQEQPQHF
v_call: TRBV4-1
d_call: TRBD1
cdr3_length: 15
clone_size: .
j_call: TRBJ1-5

cdr3_nt: TGTGCCAGCAGTTACAGCGGGGGGGCTTCGGAGACCCAGTACTTC
cdr3_aa: CASSYSGGASETQYF
v_call: TRBV6-2/TRBV6-3
d_call: TRBD2
cdr3_length: 15
clone_size: .
j_call: TRBJ2-5

cdr3_nt: TGTGCCAGCCGCCACTCACTCATGAACACCGGGGAGCTGTTTTTT
cdr3_aa: CASRHSLMNTGELFF
v_call: TRBV21-1
d_call: .
cdr3_length: 15
clone_size: .
j_call: TRBJ2-2

cdr3_nt: TGTGCCAGCAAGAACAGGGATAGCAATCAGCCCCAGCATTTT
cdr3_aa: CASKNRDSNQPQHF
v_call: TRBV27
d_call: .
cdr3_length: 14
clone_size: .
j_call: TRBJ1-5

cdr3_nt: TGTGCCAGCAGCTTAGACCCTAGTGGAGTCTATGGCTACACCTTC
cdr3_aa: CASSLDPSGVYGYTF
v_call: TRBV11-2
d_call: .
cdr3_length: 15
clone_size: .
j_call: TRBJ1-2

cdr3_nt: TGTGCCAGCAGCTTGGGAGGCGCAGGGTCGAAAAACATTCAGTACTTC
cdr3_aa: CASSLGGAGSKNIQYF
v_call: TRBV5-4
d_call: .
cdr3_length: 16
clone_size: .
j_call: TRBJ2-4

cdr3_nt: TGTGCCAGCAGCTTACAGGGGCACTCTGGGGCCAACGTCCTGACTTTC
cdr3_aa: CASSLQGHSGANVLTF
v_call: TRBV7-9
d_call: .
cdr3_length: 16
clone_size: few
j_call: TRBJ2-6

cdr3_nt: TGCGCCAGCAGCGATCGACAGGGATCTATCACAGATACGCAGTATTTT
cdr3_aa: CASSDRQGSITDTQYF
v_call: TRBV5-1
d_call: TRBD1
cdr3_length: 16
clone_size: .
j_call: TRBJ2-3

cdr3_nt: TGCGCCAGCAGCCAAGCACCAGGGGTCTCCTACGAGCAGTACTTC
cdr3_aa: CASSQAPGVSYEQYF
v_call: TRBV4-1
d_call: .
cdr3_length: 15
clone_size: .
j_call: TRBJ2-7

cdr3_nt: TGTGCCAGCAGCGGAGGACAGAACTACGAGCAGTACTTC
cdr3_aa: CASSGGQNYEQYF
v_call: TRBV9
d_call: .
cdr3_length: 13
clone_size: .
j_call: TRBJ2-7

cdr3_nt: TGTGCCAGCAGCTTAGAACAGGGCTATGGCTACACCTTC
cdr3_aa: CASSLEQGYGYTF
v_call: TRBV7-2
d_call: .
cdr3_length: 13
clone_size: .
j_call: TRBJ1-2

cdr3_nt: TGTGCCAGCAGTGACTCGATAGCAGGGGGCGAATTCGCTGGGGCCAACGTCCTGACTTTC
cdr3_aa: CASSDSIAGGEFAGANVLTF
v_call: TRBV6-4
d_call: TRBD1
cdr3_length: 20
clone_size: .
j_call: TRBJ2-6

cdr3_nt: TGTGCCGGAGGGTATGGAAACACCATATATTTT
cdr3_aa: CAGGYGNTIYF
v_call: TRBV12-3/TRBV12-4
d_call: .
cdr3_length: 11
clone_size: .
j_call: TRBJ1-3

cdr3_nt: TGTGCCAGTAGTATCACAGGGGGAACCGGGGAGCTGTTTTTT
cdr3_aa: CASSITGGTGELFF
v_call: TRBV19
d_call: TRBD1
cdr3_length: 14
clone_size: few
j_call: TRBJ2-2

cdr3_nt: TGTGCCAGCAGCTTGACTAGCGGGGACACAGATACGCAGTATTTT
cdr3_aa: CASSLTSGDTDTQYF
v_call: TRBV5-4
d_call: TRBD2
cdr3_length: 15
clone_size: few
j_call: TRBJ2-3

cdr3_nt: TGTGCCAGCAGTCCAGGACTAGCGGGGGGCCTCACAGATACGCAGTATTTT
cdr3_aa: CASSPGLAGGLTDTQYF
v_call: TRBV27
d_call: TRBD2
cdr3_length: 17
clone_size: .
j_call: TRBJ2-3

cdr3_nt: TGTGCCAGCAGCTTATTACCAACGGGGGTGACATACGAGCAGTACTTC
cdr3_aa: CASSLLPTGVTYEQYF
v_call: TRBV7-2
d_call: .
cdr3_length: 16
clone_size: .
j_call: TRBJ2-7

cdr3_nt: TGTGCCAGCTCACCAAGGAGACAGGGTCAGGGTGAAAAACTGTTTTTT
cdr3_aa: CASSPRRQGQGEKLFF
v_call: TRBV18
d_call: TRBD1
cdr3_length: 16
clone_size: .
j_call: TRBJ1-4

cdr3_nt: TGTGCCAGCAGCGCCACTAGCGGGGGCTCCTACAATGAGCAGTTCTTC
cdr3_aa: CASSATSGGSYNEQFF
v_call: TRBV3-1/TRBV3-2
d_call: TRBD2
cdr3_length: 16
clone_size: .
j_call: TRBJ2-1

cdr3_nt: TGTGCCAGCAGTTTATCCCAGGGGCGTAATTCACCCCTCCACTTT
cdr3_aa: CASSLSQGRNSPLHF
v_call: TRBV27
d_call: .
cdr3_length: 15
clone_size: .
j_call: TRBJ1-6

cdr3_nt: TGTGCCAGCAGCAGGACAGCCTACGAGCAGTACTTC
cdr3_aa: CASSRTAYEQYF
v_call: TRBV2
d_call: .
cdr3_length: 12
clone_size: .
j_call: TRBJ2-7

cdr3_nt: TGTGCCAGCAGCAAACTCACGACCGGGGAGCTGTTTTTT
cdr3_aa: CASSKLTTGELFF
v_call: TRBV7-6
d_call: .
cdr3_length: 13
clone_size: .
j_call: TRBJ2-2

cdr3_nt: TGCAGCGTTGGGACAGGACTTGGCGAGCAGTACTTC
cdr3_aa: CSVGTGLGEQYF
v_call: TRBV29-1
d_call: TRBD1
cdr3_length: 12
clone_size: once
j_call: TRBJ2-7